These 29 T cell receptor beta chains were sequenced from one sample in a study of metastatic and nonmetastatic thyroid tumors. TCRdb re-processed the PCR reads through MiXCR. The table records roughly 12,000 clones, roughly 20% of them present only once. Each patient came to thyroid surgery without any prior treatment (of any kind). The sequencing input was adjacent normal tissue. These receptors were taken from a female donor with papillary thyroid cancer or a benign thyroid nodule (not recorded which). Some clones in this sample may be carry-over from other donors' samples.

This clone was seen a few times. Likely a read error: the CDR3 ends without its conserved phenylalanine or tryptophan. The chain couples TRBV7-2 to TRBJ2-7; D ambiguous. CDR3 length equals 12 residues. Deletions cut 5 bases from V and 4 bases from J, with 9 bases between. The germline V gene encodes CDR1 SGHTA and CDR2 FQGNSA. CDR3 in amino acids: CASSIQSYEQYL. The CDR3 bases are TGTGCCAGCAGCATACAGAGTTACGAGCAGTACCTC.

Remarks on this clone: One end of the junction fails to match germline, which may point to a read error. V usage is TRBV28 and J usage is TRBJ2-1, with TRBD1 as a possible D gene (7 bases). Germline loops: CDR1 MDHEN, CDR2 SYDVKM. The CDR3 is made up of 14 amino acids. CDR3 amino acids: CARSAGQLNNEQFF. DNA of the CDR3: TGTGCCCGCAGTGCGGGACAGCTGAACAATGAGCAGTTCTTC.

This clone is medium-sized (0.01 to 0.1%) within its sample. CDR3 nucleotides: TGTGCCAGCAGCTTAGCGCTAGGGACAGTAACCTACGAGCAGTACTTC. It specifies CASSLALGTVTYEQYF. J is TRBJ2-7 and V is TRBV7-8, with 7 bases aligning to TRBD1. J lost 2 bases, V lost 0 bases, and 7 bases had no gene match. The CDR3 runs 16 residues. The germline CDR1 and CDR2 sequences are SGHVS and FQNEAQ.

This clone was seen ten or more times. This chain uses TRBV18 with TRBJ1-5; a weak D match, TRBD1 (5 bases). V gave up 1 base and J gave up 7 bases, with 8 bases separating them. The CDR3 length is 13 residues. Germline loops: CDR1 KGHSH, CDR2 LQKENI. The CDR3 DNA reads TGTGCCAGCTCACCACGGGGGGAACAGCCCCAGCATTTT. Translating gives CASSPRGEQPQHF.

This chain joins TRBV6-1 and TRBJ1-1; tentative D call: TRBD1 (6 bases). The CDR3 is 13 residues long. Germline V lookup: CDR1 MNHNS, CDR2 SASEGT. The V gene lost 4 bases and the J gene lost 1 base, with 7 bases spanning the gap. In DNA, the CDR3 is TGTGCCAGCAGTGGGGACAAGAACACTGAAGCTTTCTTT. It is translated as CASSGDKNTEAFF.

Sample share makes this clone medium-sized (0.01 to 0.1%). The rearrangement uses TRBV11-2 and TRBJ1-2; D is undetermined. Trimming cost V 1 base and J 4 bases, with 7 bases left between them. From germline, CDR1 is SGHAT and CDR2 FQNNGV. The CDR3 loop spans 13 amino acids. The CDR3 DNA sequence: TGTGCCAGCAGCTTAGGAATAGGCTATGGCTACACCTTC. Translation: CASSLGIGYGYTF.

The CDR3 here is CASSLGFVAGYTF. For the CDR3, the DNA is TGTGCCAGCAGCTTAGGATTCGTTGCGGGCTACACCTTC. V is TRBV7-2 and J is TRBJ1-2; D remains unclear. V was shortened by 1 base and J by 8 bases, with 11 bases between the two germline ends. The CDR3 length is 13 residues. CDR1 is SGHTA, CDR2 FQGNSA, per germline.

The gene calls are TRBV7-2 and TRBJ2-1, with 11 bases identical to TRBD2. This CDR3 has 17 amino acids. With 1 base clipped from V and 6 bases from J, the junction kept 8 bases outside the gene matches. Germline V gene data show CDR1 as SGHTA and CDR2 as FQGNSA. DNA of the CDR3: TGTGCCAGCAGCTTAGGCGGACTAGCGGGCCCCTTCAATGAGCAGTTCTTC. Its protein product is CASSLGGLAGPFNEQFF.

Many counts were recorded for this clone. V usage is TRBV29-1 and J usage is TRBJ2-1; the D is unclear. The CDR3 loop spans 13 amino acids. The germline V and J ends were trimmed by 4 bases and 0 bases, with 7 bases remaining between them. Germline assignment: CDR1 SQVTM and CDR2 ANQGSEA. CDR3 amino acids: CSVVHGSYNEQFF. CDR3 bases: TGCAGCGTTGTACACGGCTCCTACAATGAGCAGTTCTTC.

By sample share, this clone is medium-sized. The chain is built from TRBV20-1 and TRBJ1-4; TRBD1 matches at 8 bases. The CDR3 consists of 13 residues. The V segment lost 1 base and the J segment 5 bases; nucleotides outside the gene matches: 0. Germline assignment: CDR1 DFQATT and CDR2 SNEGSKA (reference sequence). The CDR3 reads CSARGTGNEKLFF. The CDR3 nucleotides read TGCAGTGCTAGAGGGACAGGGAATGAAAAACTGTTTTTT.

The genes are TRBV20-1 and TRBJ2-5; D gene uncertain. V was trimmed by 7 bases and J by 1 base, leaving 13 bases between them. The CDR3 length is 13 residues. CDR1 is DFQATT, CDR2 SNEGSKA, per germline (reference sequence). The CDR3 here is CSVRARFQETQYF. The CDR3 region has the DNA TGCAGTGTAAGAGCCAGATTCCAAGAGACCCAGTACTTC.

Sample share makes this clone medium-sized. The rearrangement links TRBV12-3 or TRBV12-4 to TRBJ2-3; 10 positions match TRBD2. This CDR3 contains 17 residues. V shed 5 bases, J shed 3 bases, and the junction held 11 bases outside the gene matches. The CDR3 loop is CASSPHFGTSVTDTQYF. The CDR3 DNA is TGTGCCAGCAGTCCCCACTTCGGGACTAGCGTTACAGATACGCAGTATTTT.

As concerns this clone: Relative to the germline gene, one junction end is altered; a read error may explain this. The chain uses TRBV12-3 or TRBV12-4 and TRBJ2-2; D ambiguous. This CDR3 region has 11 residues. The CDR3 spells CSSTYTWELFF. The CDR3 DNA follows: TGTTCCAGCACCTACACCTGGGAGCTGTTTTTT.

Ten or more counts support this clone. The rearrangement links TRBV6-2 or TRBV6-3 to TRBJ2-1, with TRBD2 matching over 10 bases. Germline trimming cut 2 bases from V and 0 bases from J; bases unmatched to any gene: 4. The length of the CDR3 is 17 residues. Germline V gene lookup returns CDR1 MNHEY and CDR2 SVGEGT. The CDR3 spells CASSYLAGAASYNEQFF. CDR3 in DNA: TGTGCCAGCAGTTACCTAGCGGGGGCCGCCTCCTACAATGAGCAGTTCTTC.

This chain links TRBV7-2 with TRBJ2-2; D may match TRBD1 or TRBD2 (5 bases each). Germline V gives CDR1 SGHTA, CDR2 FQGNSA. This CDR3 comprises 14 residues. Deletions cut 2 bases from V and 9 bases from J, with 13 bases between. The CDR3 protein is CASSLRAGTWELFF. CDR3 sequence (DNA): TGTGCCAGCAGCTTAAGGGCAGGGACCTGGGAGCTGTTTTTT.

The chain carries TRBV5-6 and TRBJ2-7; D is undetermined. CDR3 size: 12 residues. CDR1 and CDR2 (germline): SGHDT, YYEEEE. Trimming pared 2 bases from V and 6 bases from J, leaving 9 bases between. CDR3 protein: CASSFGSREQYF. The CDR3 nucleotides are TGTGCCAGCAGCTTTGGCTCCCGCGAGCAGTACTTC. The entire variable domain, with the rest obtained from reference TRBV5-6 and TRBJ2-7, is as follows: DAGVTQSPTHLIKTRGQQVTLRCSPKSGHDTVSWYQQALGQGPQFIFQYYEEEERQRGNFPDRFSGHQFPNYSSELNVNALLLGDSALYLCASSFGSREQYFGPGTRLTVT.

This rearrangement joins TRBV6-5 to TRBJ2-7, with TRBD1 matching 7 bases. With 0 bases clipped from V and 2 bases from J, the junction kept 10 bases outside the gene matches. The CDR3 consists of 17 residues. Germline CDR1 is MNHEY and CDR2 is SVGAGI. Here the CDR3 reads CASSYSKALRGPYEQYF. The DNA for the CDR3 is TGTGCCAGCAGTTACTCGAAGGCTTTGAGGGGGCCCTACGAGCAGTACTTC.

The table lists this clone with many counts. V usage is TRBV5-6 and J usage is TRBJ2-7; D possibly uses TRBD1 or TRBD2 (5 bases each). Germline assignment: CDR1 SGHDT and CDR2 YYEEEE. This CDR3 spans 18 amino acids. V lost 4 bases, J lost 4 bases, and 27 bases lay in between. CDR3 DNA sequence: TGTGCCAGCAGCCGAAGGTTAGATAGACAGAGGGTGGGTTACGAGCAGTACTTC. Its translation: CASSRRLDRQRVGYEQYF.

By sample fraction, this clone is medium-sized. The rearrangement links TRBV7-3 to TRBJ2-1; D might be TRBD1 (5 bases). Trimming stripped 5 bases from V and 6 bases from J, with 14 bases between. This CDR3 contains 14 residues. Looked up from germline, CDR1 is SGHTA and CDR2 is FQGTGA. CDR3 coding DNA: TGTGCCAGCAGCCAAGACCCAGGGTCCAATGAGCAGTTCTTC. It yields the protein CASSQDPGSNEQFF.

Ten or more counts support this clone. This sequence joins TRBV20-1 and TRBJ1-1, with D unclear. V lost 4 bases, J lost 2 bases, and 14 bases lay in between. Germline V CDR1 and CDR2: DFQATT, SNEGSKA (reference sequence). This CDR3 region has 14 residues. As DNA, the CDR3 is TGCAGTGCTACCCCCGTAGAACGAAACACTGAAGCTTTCTTT. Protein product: CSATPVERNTEAFF.

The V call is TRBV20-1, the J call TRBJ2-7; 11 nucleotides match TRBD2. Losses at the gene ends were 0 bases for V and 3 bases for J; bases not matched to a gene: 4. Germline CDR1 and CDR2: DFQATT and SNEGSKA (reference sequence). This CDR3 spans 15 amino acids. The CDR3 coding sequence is TGCAGTGCTAGAGATCGGGGACTAGCGGACTACGAGCAGTACTTC. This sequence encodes CSARDRGLADYEQYF.

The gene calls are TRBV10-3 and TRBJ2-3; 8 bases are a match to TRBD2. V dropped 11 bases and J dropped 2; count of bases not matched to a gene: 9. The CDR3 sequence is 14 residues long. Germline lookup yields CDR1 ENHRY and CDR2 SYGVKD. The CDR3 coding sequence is TGTGCCTCCCTCCCGGGGGGGTACACAGATACGCAGTATTTT. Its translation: CASLPGGYTDTQYF.

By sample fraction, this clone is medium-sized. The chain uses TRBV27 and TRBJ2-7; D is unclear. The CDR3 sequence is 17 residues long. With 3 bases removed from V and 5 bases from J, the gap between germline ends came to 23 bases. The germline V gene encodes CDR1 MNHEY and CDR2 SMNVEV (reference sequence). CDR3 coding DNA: TGTGCCAGCAGTTTTGAGACACCGTTGATTTGCGGAGACGAGCAGTACTTC. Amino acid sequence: CASSFETPLICGDEQYF.

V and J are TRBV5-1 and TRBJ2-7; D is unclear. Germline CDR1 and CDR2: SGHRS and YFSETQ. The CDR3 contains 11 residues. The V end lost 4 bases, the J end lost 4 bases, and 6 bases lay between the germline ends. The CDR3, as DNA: TGCGCCAGCAGCCACAAGTACGAGCAGTACTTC. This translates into CASSHKYEQYF.

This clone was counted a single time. CDR3 nucleotides: TGCAGTGCTCCCACTGTGGGTAGCGGGACTGACACCGGGGAGCTGTTTTTT. Its protein product is CSAPTVGSGTDTGELFF. The genes are TRBV20-1 and TRBJ2-2; 8 nucleotides align to TRBD2. The CDR3 consists of 17 residues. CDR1 is DFQATT, CDR2 SNEGSKA, per germline (reference sequence). V was pared by 5 bases and J by 3 bases, with 14 bases of the junction left unmatched.

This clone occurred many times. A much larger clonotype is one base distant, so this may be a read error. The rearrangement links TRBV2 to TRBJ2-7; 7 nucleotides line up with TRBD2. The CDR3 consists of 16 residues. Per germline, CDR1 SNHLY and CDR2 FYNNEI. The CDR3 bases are TGTGCCAGCAACGGAAACCGGGAGGAGGGGTCCTACGAGCAGCACTTC. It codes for CASNGNREEGSYEQHF.

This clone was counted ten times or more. This CDR3 is CAWSVWGDYEQYF. The CDR3, as DNA: TGTGCCTGGAGTGTATGGGGCGACTACGAGCAGTACTTC. V and J are TRBV30 and TRBJ2-7; maybe TRBD1 (5 bases). Germline V gene data show CDR1 as GTSNPN and CDR2 as SVGIG (reference sequence). Trimming removed 0 bases from V and 3 bases from J, with 9 bases in between. The CDR3 contains 13 residues.

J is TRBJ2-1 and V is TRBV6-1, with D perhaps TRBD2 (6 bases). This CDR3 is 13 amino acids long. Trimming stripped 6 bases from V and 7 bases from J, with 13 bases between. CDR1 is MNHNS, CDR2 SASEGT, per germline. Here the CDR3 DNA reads TGTGCCAGCAGAGGTCTAGCGTTGAATGAGCAGTTCTTC. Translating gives CASRGLALNEQFF.

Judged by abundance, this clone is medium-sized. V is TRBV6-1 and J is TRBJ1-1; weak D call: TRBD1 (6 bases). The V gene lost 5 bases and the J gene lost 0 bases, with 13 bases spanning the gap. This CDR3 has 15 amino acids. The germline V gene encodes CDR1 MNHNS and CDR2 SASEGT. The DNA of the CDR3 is TGTGCCAGCAGTCGACAGGTCCTAATGAACACTGAAGCTTTCTTT. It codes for CASSRQVLMNTEAFF.